The 16 T cell receptor beta chains below come from one sample, sequenced in a study of T cell clones after liver transplantation. Sequencing was performed with immunoSEQ multiplex PCR; in TCRdb, only in-frame clones are kept and a portion is missing. Here the sample spans 45,000 to 60,000 clones, 86% being singletons. Specimen: CD8+ T cells from blood, collected 12 months after liver transplant. These receptors were collected from a human patient who received a liver transplant. A share of the T cells may be of graft donor origin.

The chain joins TRBV13 to TRBJ2-2; D uncertain. Per the germline V gene, CDR1 is PRHDT and CDR2 is FYEKMQ (reference sequence). Trimming cost V 5 bases and J 2 bases, with 3 bases left between them. The CDR3 runs 12 residues. CDR3 nucleotides: TGTGCCAGCAGCACCAACACCGGGGAGCTGTTTTTT. Translating it yields CASSTNTGELFF.

This CDR3 is CASSFGQGTYEQYF. The CDR3 DNA reads as TGTGCCAGCAGCTTCGGACAGGGGACCTACGAGCAGTACTTC. The chain joins TRBV5-5 to TRBJ2-7; 9 bases are shared with TRBD1. CDR1 and CDR2 from the germline V gene are SGHKS and YYEKEE (reference sequence). There are 14 residues in the CDR3. V lost 2 bases and J lost 2; bases outside the gene matches: 2.

The rearrangement uses TRBV4-1 and TRBJ1-1; 10 bases fit TRBD1. Trimming cost V 3 bases and J 2 bases; bases outside gene matches: 0. This CDR3 region has 14 residues. The germline gives CDR1 MGHRA, CDR2 YSYEKL. The chain's CDR3 is CASSQTGGNTEAFF. The CDR3 bases are TGCGCCAGCAGCCAGACAGGGGGCAACACTGAAGCTTTCTTT.

The chain is built from TRBV7-6 and TRBJ2-3; 10 nucleotides agree with TRBD2. V gave up 1 base and J gave up 4 bases; unmatched junction bases: 5. Looked up from germline, CDR1 is SGHVS and CDR2 is FNYEAQ. The CDR3 sequence is 16 residues long. CDR3 nucleotide sequence: TGTGCCAGCAGCTTAGAAGCGGGAGGGCCTGCAGATACGCAGTATTTT. Translating it yields CASSLEAGGPADTQYF.

The genes are TRBV5-6 and TRBJ1-5; 8 bases are a match to TRBD1. Germline-derived CDR1 and CDR2 are SGHDT and YYEEEE. V lost 3 bases to trimming and J lost 4 bases; unmatched junction nucleotides: 9. This CDR3 has 16 amino acids. Written as DNA, the CDR3 is TGTGCCAGCAGCTCACGGACAGGGTGGGATAATCAGCCCCAGCATTTT. This codes for CASSSRTGWDNQPQHF.

The CDR3 is CASSQPGTPSEQYF. Written as DNA, the CDR3 is TGTGCCAGCAGCCAACCGGGGACCCCTAGTGAGCAGTACTTC. The chain joins TRBV7-9 to TRBJ2-7; D may be TRBD1 or TRBD2 (5 bases each). CDR3 length equals 14 residues. Trimming removed 5 bases from V and 7 bases from J, with 18 bases in between. CDR1 and CDR2 (germline): SEHNR, FQNEAQ (reference sequence).

CDR3 DNA: TGTGCCAGCAGCTTAGTTTCGGCGGACTATTCCCAAGAGACCCAGTACTTC. Translation: CASSLVSADYSQETQYF. The chain links TRBV7-8 to TRBJ2-5; perhaps TRBD2 as D (6 bases). Germline V lookup: CDR1 SGHVS, CDR2 FQNEAQ. There are 17 residues in the CDR3. The ends were cut back, 1 base at V and 1 base at J, with 16 bases in the middle.

This sequence joins TRBV25-1 and TRBJ1-2; TRBD1 agrees at 9 bases. The V segment lost 5 bases and the J segment 7 bases; nucleotides outside the gene matches: 17. The CDR3 runs 17 residues. CDR1 is MGHDK, CDR2 SYGVNS, per germline. The CDR3: CASSHPGQGGWESGYTF. CDR3 nucleotides: TGTGCCAGCAGTCACCCGGGACAGGGAGGATGGGAGAGTGGCTACACCTTC.

The chain combines TRBV5-6 with TRBJ2-5, with D uncertain. Trimming removed 3 bases at V and 5 bases at J, with 5 bases between. CDR1 and CDR2 (germline): SGHDT, YYEEEE. The length of the CDR3 is 11 residues. This chain's CDR3 is CASSYEETQYF. As DNA, the CDR3 is TGTGCCAGCAGCTACGAGGAGACCCAGTACTTC. Together with reference TRBV5-6 and TRBJ2-5, the CDR3 gives the full variable domain: DAGVTQSPTHLIKTRGQQVTLRCSPKSGHDTVSWYQQALGQGPQFIFQYYEEEERQRGNFPDRFSGHQFPNYSSELNVNALLLGDSALYLCASSYEETQYFGPGTRLLVL.

The gene calls are TRBV6-5 and TRBJ2-5, with 8 bases matching TRBD1. The J segment lost 4 bases and the V segment lost 6 bases, leaving 10 bases of the junction unmatched. Germline V gene sequence: CDR1 MNHEY, CDR2 SVGAGI. The CDR3 extends over 15 amino acids. In nucleotides, the CDR3 is TGTGCCAGCAGCCCAGCCAGGGGACAGGTAGAGACCCAGTACTTC. Its protein is CASSPARGQVETQYF.

CDR3 nucleotides: TGTGCCAGCAGCGGACCGGGACGGCGCTCTGGAAACACCATATATTTT. The encoded protein is CASSGPGRRSGNTIYF. The rearrangement uses TRBV9 and TRBJ1-3; a weak D match, TRBD1 (5 bases). The CDR3 length is 16 residues. Trimming removed 3 bases from V and 0 bases from J, with 13 bases in between. The germline gives CDR1 SGDLS, CDR2 YYNGEE.

The rearrangement joins TRBV7-9 to TRBJ1-4; 9 nucleotides align to TRBD1. Losses at the gene ends were 3 bases for V and 0 bases for J; bases not matched to a gene: 5. This CDR3 contains 17 residues. Germline CDR1 SEHNR, CDR2 FQNEAQ (reference sequence). As DNA, the CDR3 is TGTGCCAGCAGCTTTTATACAGGGGGCGCAACTAATGAAAAACTGTTTTTT. It translates to CASSFYTGGATNEKLFF.

This chain joins TRBV7-2 and TRBJ2-3, with D uncertain. The CDR3 is 14 amino acids. CDR1 SGHTA and CDR2 FQGNSA come from the germline V gene. V was trimmed by 3 bases and J by 4 bases, leaving 11 bases between them. CDR3 nucleotide sequence: TGTGCCAGCAGCTTTATTTATCGCGCAGATACGCAGTATTTT. It yields the protein CASSFIYRADTQYF.

The chain employs TRBV2 and TRBJ2-2, with no clear D. CDR1 is SNHLY, CDR2 FYNNEI, per germline. This CDR3 has 12 amino acids. V lost 7 bases and J 6 bases, leaving 9 bases between the germline ends. CDR3 DNA sequence: TGTGCCAGCAAGGTGGCCGCCGGGGAGCTGTTTTTT. It yields the protein CASKVAAGELFF.

The chain links TRBV2 to TRBJ2-2, with 9 bases lining up with TRBD2. The CDR3 totals 17 residues. The junction had 12 bases not matched to a gene; V was cut back by 7 bases and J by 3 bases. The germline V gene has CDR1 SNHLY and CDR2 FYNNEI. CDR3 in amino acids: CASKSFGGRADTGELFF. The CDR3 coding sequence is TGTGCCAGCAAATCGTTCGGCGGGAGGGCCGACACCGGGGAGCTGTTTTTT.

This clone was observed a handful of times. The rearrangement joins TRBV6-5 to TRBJ1-1, with D perhaps TRBD1 (5 bases). The CDR3 spans 14 residues. V was cut by 2 bases and J by 5 bases, with 12 bases left in between. Germline V gene lookup returns CDR1 MNHEY and CDR2 SVGAGI. The CDR3 region has the DNA TGTGCCAGCAGTTACGGCGGGGCGTTGACTGAAGCTTTCTTT. As protein: CASSYGGALTEAFF.